This T cell receptor (beta chain) was sequenced for a study of T cells in women clearing cervical HPV infection. About the research overall: Donors had HPV16-related CIN3 or worse; 2 had invasive cancer. Overall study results and limits: Cases carried less TRBV6-7 than controls: approximately 0.1% versus 0.16%. Repertoire richness, not evenness, was significantly elevated in CIN3+ cases versus controls. Cases and controls were distinguished at AUC roughly 0.83 by richness and V genes.

Points on this clone: Its antigen is unknown. The CDR3 end falls 3 residues outside the read, so it is completed with the germline J gene.

Per the germline V gene, CDR1 is SGHVS and CDR2 is FNYEAQ. The CDR3 totals 17 residues. Profiled with immunoSEQ multiplex PCR; TCRdb holds only in-frame clones, not every one. The sample data list around 20,000 clones. The clonotype was recovered from a woman aged 18-70 years with a cervical HPV16 infection that either progressed to CIN3+ or cleared (not recorded which). The rearrangement uses TRBV7-6 and TRBJ2-2; maybe TRBD1 (6 bases). The sample comprised blood buffy coat. The CDR3 reads CASSLDSGASGANVLFF. Partial CDR3 DNA: TGTGCCAGCAGCTTAGATTCAGGGGCCTCTGGGGCCAACGTG.